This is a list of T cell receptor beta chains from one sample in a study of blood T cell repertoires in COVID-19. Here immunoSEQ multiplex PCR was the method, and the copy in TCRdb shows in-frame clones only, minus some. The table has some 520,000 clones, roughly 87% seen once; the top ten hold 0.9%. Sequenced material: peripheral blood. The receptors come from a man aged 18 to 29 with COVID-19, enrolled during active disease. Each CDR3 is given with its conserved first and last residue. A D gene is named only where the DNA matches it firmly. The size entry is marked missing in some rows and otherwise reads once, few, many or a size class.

CDR3nt: TGTGCCAGCAGTTTAGGGACAGGAAACATTCAGTACTTC
CDR3aa: CASSLGTGNIQYF
d_gene: TRBD1
j_gene: TRBJ2-4
v_gene: TRBV2
abundance: NA

CDR3nt: TGTGCCAGTAGTATTGTTAGTGCGAGCTCCTACAATGAGCAGTTCTTC
CDR3aa: CASSIVSASSYNEQFF
d_gene: NA
j_gene: TRBJ2-1
v_gene: TRBV19
abundance: NA

CDR3nt: TGTGCCAGCGTGAACAGGGGGCGCGGTAATGAGCAGTTCTTC
CDR3aa: CASVNRGRGNEQFF
d_gene: TRBD1
j_gene: TRBJ2-1
v_gene: TRBV2
abundance: NA

CDR3nt: TGTGCCAGTAGTGTACCGGGACAGAACTATGGCTACACCTTC
CDR3aa: CASSVPGQNYGYTF
d_gene: TRBD1
j_gene: TRBJ1-2
v_gene: TRBV19
abundance: NA

CDR3nt: TGTGCCAGCAGCGGACTGAACACCGGGGAGCTGTTTTTT
CDR3aa: CASSGLNTGELFF
d_gene: NA
j_gene: TRBJ2-2
v_gene: TRBV2
abundance: NA

CDR3nt: TGTGCCAGCGGCGATACAGGGGTGGCCGGGGAGCTGTTTTTT
CDR3aa: CASGDTGVAGELFF
d_gene: TRBD1
j_gene: TRBJ2-2
v_gene: TRBV2
abundance: NA

CDR3nt: TGCGCCAGCAGCCAAGGGGCCAGTGGGAGCTCTGGGGCCAACGTCCTGACTTTC
CDR3aa: CASSQGASGSSGANVLTF
d_gene: NA
j_gene: TRBJ2-6
v_gene: TRBV4-1
abundance: NA

CDR3nt: TGTGCCAGCAGTTGGGGTTTGGGGCTCCAAGAGACCCAGTACTTC
CDR3aa: CASSWGLGLQETQYF
d_gene: NA
j_gene: TRBJ2-5
v_gene: TRBV7-2
abundance: NA

CDR3nt: TGTGCCAGCAGCTCTCCCCCGGCCGGGGAGCTGTTTTTT
CDR3aa: CASSSPPAGELFF
d_gene: NA
j_gene: TRBJ2-2
v_gene: TRBV7-3
abundance: NA

CDR3nt: TGTGCCAGCAGCTTGACTAGCGGGAACAAAGAGACCCAGTACTTC
CDR3aa: CASSLTSGNKETQYF
d_gene: NA
j_gene: TRBJ2-5
v_gene: TRBV21-1
abundance: NA

CDR3nt: TGTGCCAGCAGTCCCGCGGCCCGCATGAACACTGAAGCTTTCTTT
CDR3aa: CASSPAARMNTEAFF
d_gene: NA
j_gene: TRBJ1-1
v_gene: TRBV6-5
abundance: NA

CDR3nt: TGTGCCAGCAGCTTCCTACGGGGTCTGGACGAGCAGTACTTC
CDR3aa: CASSFLRGLDEQYF
d_gene: NA
j_gene: TRBJ2-7
v_gene: TRBV13
abundance: NA

CDR3nt: TGTGCCAGCAGTTTTAGTCTAGCGGTAGATACGCAGTATTTT
CDR3aa: CASSFSLAVDTQYF
d_gene: TRBD2
j_gene: TRBJ2-3
v_gene: TRBV28
abundance: NA

CDR3nt: TGTGCCAGCAGTTGGGACAGCCTGATGAACACTGAAGCTTTCTTT
CDR3aa: CASSWDSLMNTEAFF
d_gene: TRBD1
j_gene: TRBJ1-1
v_gene: TRBV6-5
abundance: NA

CDR3nt: TGTGCCAGTAGTGACCTAGAGAACACTGAAGCTTTCTTT
CDR3aa: CASSDLENTEAFF
d_gene: NA
j_gene: TRBJ1-1
v_gene: TRBV19
abundance: NA

CDR3nt: TGTGCCAGCAGCCCCGGGACTAGCGTACACGAGCAGTACTTC
CDR3aa: CASSPGTSVHEQYF
d_gene: TRBD2
j_gene: TRBJ2-7
v_gene: TRBV5-4
abundance: NA

CDR3nt: TGTGCCAGTAGTATTACCTCGCACGCGAGGGACTCGCCCCTCCACTTT
CDR3aa: CASSITSHARDSPLHF
d_gene: NA
j_gene: TRBJ1-6
v_gene: TRBV19
abundance: once

CDR3nt: TGTGCCTGGAGGCAGGGCTCTGGAAACACCATATATTTT
CDR3aa: CAWRQGSGNTIYF
d_gene: NA
j_gene: TRBJ1-3
v_gene: TRBV30
abundance: NA

CDR3nt: TGTGCCAGCAGCCAAGATAGACTAGCGGGAGGGCCGGATACGCAGTATTTT
CDR3aa: CASSQDRLAGGPDTQYF
d_gene: TRBD2
j_gene: TRBJ2-3
v_gene: TRBV3-1/TRBV3-2
abundance: NA

CDR3nt: TGTGCCAGCACCCTACAGGGGGCGGGAGCCGACACTGAAGCTTTCTTT
CDR3aa: CASTLQGAGADTEAFF
d_gene: TRBD1
j_gene: TRBJ1-1
v_gene: TRBV2
abundance: NA

CDR3nt: TGTGCCAGCAGCACCCGACAGGGATCAAACTATGGCTACACCTTC
CDR3aa: CASSTRQGSNYGYTF
d_gene: TRBD1
j_gene: TRBJ1-2
v_gene: TRBV3-1/TRBV3-2
abundance: NA

CDR3nt: TGTGCCAGCAGCCAATACAGGGCCACCGGGGAGCTGTTTTTT
CDR3aa: CASSQYRATGELFF
d_gene: NA
j_gene: TRBJ2-2
v_gene: TRBV7-9
abundance: NA

CDR3nt: TGTGCCAGCAGCTCACCGACAGGGATGATCGGGGAGCTGTTTTTT
CDR3aa: CASSSPTGMIGELFF
d_gene: TRBD1
j_gene: TRBJ2-2
v_gene: TRBV5-4
abundance: NA

CDR3nt: TGTGCCAGCATATTCAACAGGGGCCCACGGCAGTTCTTC
CDR3aa: CASIFNRGPRQFF
d_gene: TRBD1
j_gene: TRBJ2-1
v_gene: TRBV2
abundance: once

CDR3nt: TGTGCCAGCAGCGGGACAGGGGCTGGCTACACCTTC
CDR3aa: CASSGTGAGYTF
d_gene: TRBD1
j_gene: TRBJ1-2
v_gene: TRBV16
abundance: NA

CDR3nt: TGTGCCATCAGTGAGGCGGGAGAGCAGTACTTC
CDR3aa: CAISEAGEQYF
d_gene: NA
j_gene: TRBJ2-7
v_gene: TRBV10-3
abundance: NA

CDR3nt: TGCAGCGTTGATGGGGCAGGGTCTAACTATGGCTACACCTTC
CDR3aa: CSVDGAGSNYGYTF
d_gene: NA
j_gene: TRBJ1-2
v_gene: TRBV29-1
abundance: NA

CDR3nt: TGTGCCAGCAGCCCGGGACAGGGGTACTATGGCTACACCTTC
CDR3aa: CASSPGQGYYGYTF
d_gene: TRBD1
j_gene: TRBJ1-2
v_gene: TRBV6-5
abundance: NA